The 28 T cell receptor beta chains below all came from one sample that was sequenced in a study of tumor-infiltrating lymphocytes in primary liver carcinoma. Co-extraction of both nucleic acids (RNA and DNA) used about 20-33 mg of unsorted bulk tissue. Production of TCR beta cDNA used approximately 480 ng total RNA together with a constant-region primer. Slightly modified ARM-PCR served as the procedure for the TCR beta libraries. These libraries came from three rounds of nested multiplex PCR. For approximately 9 cycles apiece, the opening two PCR rounds ran with TRBV1-TRBV30 forward primers and a C-beta reverse primer. TCRdb redid the calling of the multiplex PCR reads with MiXCR, one entry per CDR3 protein. The table records about 59,000 distinct CDR3 sequences, roughly 70% of them present only once. Sequencing was performed on liver tumor tissue from sampling region 2. The sample's subset: tumor region T2, inferior pole. These receptors were obtained from a middle-aged man with primary liver carcinoma and hepatitis B virus infection.

As concerns this clonotype: One junction end does not reproduce the germline sequence, and a read error may be involved. The chain recombines TRBV28 with TRBJ2-7, with a tentative D call TRBD2 (5 bases). The CDR3 extends over 13 amino acids. CDR1 MDHEN and CDR2 SYDVKM come from the germline V gene. The CDR3 coding sequence is TGTGCCAGCAGTAGGGAGAGGCCATACGGGCAGTACTTC. Translating it yields CASSRERPYGQYF.

Concerning this clonotype itself: One end of the junction fails to match germline, which may point to a read error. The rearrangement uses TRBV6-5 and TRBJ1-6; TRBD1 agrees at 9 bases. The CDR3 covers 17 residues. Per the germline V gene, CDR1 is MNHEY and CDR2 is SVGAGI. CDR3 protein: CASSYRGTGTVGSPLHF. In DNA, the CDR3 is TGTGCCAGTAGTTACCGGGGGACAGGGACAGTTGGTTCACCCCTCCACTTT.

This clonotype has more than one count but fewer than ten. A much larger clone differs from this one at a single base, so this may be a read error. The genes are TRBV10-3 and TRBJ2-3; D ambiguous. This CDR3 comprises 13 residues. In germline, CDR1 is ENHRY, CDR2 SYGVKD. The CDR3, as DNA: TGTGCCATCAGTGGATCAGAGGAAGATATGCAGTATTTT. Translated: CAISGSEEDMQYF.

With respect to this clonotype: The junction and the germline gene differ at one end; a read error may be behind it. The V and J genes are TRBV5-4 and TRBJ2-2; 7 positions match TRBD1. CDR3 length: 14 residues. The V gene's germline CDR1 is SGHNT and CDR2 YYREEE (reference sequence). This chain's CDR3 is CATSSGQNTGELFF. In DNA form, the CDR3 reads TGTGCCACCAGCTCGGGACAGAACACCGGAGAGCTGTTTTTT.

The rearrangement uses TRBV12-3 or TRBV12-4 and TRBJ2-3; D is unclear. The V and J ends lost 7 bases and 1 base respectively, with 9 bases between them. The length of the CDR3 is 13 residues. The CDR3 DNA follows: TGTGCCAGCATCCGATCAGGCACAGATACGCAGTATTTT. Translated: CASIRSGTDTQYF.

This clonotype was recorded only once. Germline is not matched at one junction end, which may reflect a read error. The chain is built from TRBV5-6 and TRBJ1-5, with D possibly TRBD1 on 6 matching bases. The CDR3 sequence is 13 residues long. Germline lookup yields CDR1 SGHDT and CDR2 YYEEEE. CDR3 sequence reads: CASSLGQNRPQRF. DNA for the CDR3: TGTGCCAGCAGCTTAGGACAGAATCGGCCCCAGCGTTTC.

As concerns this clonotype: One end of the junction fails to match germline, which may point to a read error. The chain uses TRBV6-6 and TRBJ2-4, with D tentatively TRBD2 (6 bases). The CDR3 sequence is 14 residues long. Germline V CDR1 and CDR2: MNHNY, SVGAGI (reference sequence). The CDR3 nucleotides read TGTGTCAGCAGCCCAGATACTAGCAAGAACATTCAGTACTTC. This sequence encodes CVSSPDTSKNIQYF.

This clonotype was counted ten times or more. At one end, the junction sequence differs from germline, possibly due to a read error. This rearrangement joins TRBV6-5 to TRBJ2-7; 9 bases align to TRBD1. Germline V CDR1 and CDR2: MNHEY, SVGAGI. The CDR3 covers 13 residues. CDR3 nucleotides: TGTGCCAGCAGCTACTGGACAGGGGACGAGCAGTACTTC. Encoded protein: CASSYWTGDEQYF.

Concerning this clonotype itself: The junction differs from germline at one of its ends, possibly a read error. The genes are TRBV7-9 and TRBJ2-2, with D perhaps TRBD2 (5 bases). Germline CDR1 reads SEHNR; CDR2 reads FQNEAQ (reference sequence). The CDR3 spans 16 residues. The CDR3 DNA sequence: TGTGCCAGCGCCACTTGGTCAATCGCGAACACCGGGGTGCTGTTTTTT. It codes for CASATWSIANTGVLFF.

To note about this clonotype: This clone may be a read error of a much larger clone one base away. This chain joins TRBV11-2 and TRBJ2-6; 7 bases are shared with TRBD1. CDR3 size: 15 residues. Germline CDR1 reads SGHAT; CDR2 reads FQNNGV. The junction had 1 base not matched to a gene; V was cut back by 3 bases and J by 2 bases. The CDR3 protein is CASSLDRTGANVLTF. In DNA, the CDR3 is TGTGCCAGCAGCTTGGACAGGACTGGGGCCAACGTCCTGACTTTC.

This clonotype was seen a single time. A junction end diverges from the germline sequence, so it may reflect a read error. The chain is built from TRBV6-5 and TRBJ2-6, with D tentatively TRBD1 (6 bases). Looked up from germline, CDR1 is MNHEY and CDR2 is SVGAGI. The CDR3 loop spans 14 amino acids. CDR3 amino acids: CASSSVVGANVLTF. The CDR3 nucleotides are TGCGCCAGCAGTTCCGTCGTGGGGGCCAACGTACTGACTTTC.

The sample holds one count of this clonotype. The V and J genes are TRBV29-1 and TRBJ2-2; 10 nucleotides agree with TRBD2. Trimming cost V 4 bases and J 8 bases; bases outside gene matches: 16. CDR1 is SQVTM, CDR2 ANQGSEA, per germline. This CDR3 spans 17 amino acids. Here the CDR3 DNA reads TGCAGCGTTGTGGGGGATACTAGCGGGATCGCGGTAGGGGAGCTGTTTTTT. This codes for CSVVGDTSGIAVGELFF.

As regards this clonotype: One end of the junction does not line up with germline, which may come from a read error. CDR3 loop: CTSSTRIGNEQYF. DNA for the CDR3: TGTACCAGCAGCACACGGATTGGAAACGAGCAGTACTTC. The genes are TRBV11-2 and TRBJ2-7; D not resolved. Germline V gives CDR1 SGHAT, CDR2 FQNNGV. This CDR3 has 13 amino acids. Combining the CDR3 with reference TRBV11-2 and TRBJ2-7 gives the whole variable domain EAGVAQSPRYKIIEKRQSVAFWCNPISGHATLYWYQQILGQGPKLLIQFQNNGVVDDSQLPKDRFSAERLKGVDSTLKIQPAKLEDSAVYLCTSSTRIGNEQYFGPGTRLTVT.

Concerning this clonotype itself: A read error may explain this, as a much larger clone is one base away. The chain carries TRBV7-2 and TRBJ2-7, with D maybe TRBD2 (5 bases). Germline V lookup: CDR1 SGHTA, CDR2 FQGNSA. V lost 1 base and J 2 bases, leaving 9 bases between the germline ends. The CDR3 has 14 residues. Here the CDR3 DNA reads TGTGCCAGCAGCTTAGGGCTTAGCGCCTACGAGCAGTACTTC. Protein: CASSLGLSAYEQYF. The full variable domain, in which reference TRBV7-2 and TRBJ2-7 provide the parts outside the CDR3, is GAGVSQSPSNKVTEKGKDVELRCDPISGHTALYWYRQSLGQGLEFLIYFQGNSAPDKSGLPSDRFSAERTGGSVSTLTIQRTQQEDSAVYLCASSLGLSAYEQYFGPGTRLTVT.

Concerning this clonotype itself: Mismatch with germline at one junction end may stem from a read error. CDR3 region: CASSGQGDSYEHYF. CDR3 DNA: TGTGCCAGCAGTGGACAGGGGGACTCCTACGAGCACTATTTC. The V and J genes are TRBV6-1 and TRBJ2-7; 9 bases match TRBD1. Germline V CDR1 and CDR2: MNHNS, SASEGT. There are 14 residues in the CDR3.

With regard to this clonotype: A much larger clone differs by one base, so this may be a read error. The J gene is TRBJ1-2, the V gene TRBV4-2; D may be TRBD1 (5 bases). V lost 1 base, J lost 8 bases, and 14 bases lay in between. Germline assignment: CDR1 LGHNA and CDR2 YNFKEQ. This CDR3 spans 14 amino acids. In nucleotides, the CDR3 is TGTGCCAGCAGCCAAGGTCGAACAGGCTGGGGCTACACCTTC. The encoded protein is CASSQGRTGWGYTF.

In its sample, this clonotype was seen once. One end of the junction is discordant with germline, which a read error may explain. The chain is built from TRBV29-1 and TRBJ1-2; perhaps TRBD1 as D (5 bases). This CDR3 region has 12 residues. Per germline, CDR1 SQVTM and CDR2 ANQGSEA. The CDR3 sequence is CSVAGQNCGYTF. The CDR3 DNA follows: TGCAGTGTTGCGGGGCAGAACTGTGGCTACACCTTC.

Comment on this clonotype: This may be a read error: a much more frequent sequence differs by one nucleotide. This rearrangement joins TRBV6-5 to TRBJ2-7; tentatively, D is TRBD2 (6 bases). In germline, CDR1 is MNHEY, CDR2 SVGAGI. Trimming took 6 bases from V and 2 from J, leaving 23 bases between them. The CDR3 is 17 amino acids. The CDR3 region is CASRALTIGRLTYEQYF. The CDR3 nucleotides read TGTGCCAGCAGGGCATTGACTATCGGGAGACTAACCTACGAGCAGTACTTC.

This sequence joins TRBV6-5 and TRBJ2-6; the D is unclear. The CDR3 is 15 amino acids. V was clipped by 5 bases and J by 10 bases, with 18 bases between them. Germline assignment: CDR1 MNHEY and CDR2 SVGAGI. The CDR3 DNA sequence: TGTGCCAGCAGTCCCGACCTACCTGGGTCTAACGTCCTGACTTTC. Translation gives CASSPDLPGSNVLTF.

As for this clonotype: This is likely a read error, given that the CDR3 carries no conserved phenylalanine or tryptophan at its end. No DNA is shown, since the ends of the CDR3 on it are uncertain; the CDR3 is the one TCRdb lists. The gene calls are TRBV12-3 or TRBV12-4 and TRBJ1-5. A total of 19 residues make up the CDR3, ends included. CDR3 sequence: CASSLDKGGWQGVNQPQRL.

This clonotype appeared once. A much larger clone lies one base from this, so it may be a read error. V and J are TRBV14 and TRBJ2-7; perhaps TRBD1 as D (6 bases). This CDR3 has 15 residues. The V gene's germline CDR1 is SGHDN and CDR2 FVKESK. CDR3 bases: TGTGCCCGCAGCCGACCGGCACAGGGCTCCTACGAGCAGTACTTC. Translated: CARSRPAQGSYEQYF.

Notes on this clonotype: One junction end does not reproduce the germline sequence, and a read error may be involved. J is TRBJ2-1 and V is TRBV6-5, with 7 bases lining up with TRBD2. This CDR3 comprises 14 residues. CDR1 and CDR2 (germline): MNHEY, SVGAGI. CDR3 nucleotide sequence: TGTGCCAGCAGCCCCGTGCGGGAGAAGGATGAGCAGATCTTC. This sequence encodes CASSPVREKDEQIF.

A few counts support this clonotype. The junction does not match germline at one end; this may be a read error. The chain links TRBV5-4 to TRBJ2-1; unclear D gene. Germline-derived CDR1 and CDR2 are SGHNT and YYREEE (reference sequence). This CDR3 spans 14 amino acids. The CDR3 is CASSLESHNNGQFF. The CDR3 nucleotides read TGTGCCAGCAGCTTGGAATCCCATAACAATGGGCAGTTCTTC.

Of note for this clonotype: At one end, the junction sequence differs from germline, possibly due to a read error. The chain is built from TRBV11-2 and TRBJ2-7, with TRBD1 as a possible D gene (5 bases). Germline CDR1 and CDR2: SGHAT and FQNNGV. This CDR3 spans 14 amino acids. In nucleotides, the CDR3 is TGTGCCAGCAGGTCTAACAGGAACTCCTACCAGCAGTACTTC. Translation: CASRSNRNSYQQYF.

Concerning this clonotype itself: The junction does not match germline at one end; this may be a read error. The chain has TRBV5-4 and TRBJ1-2, with D possibly matching TRBD1 (5 bases). The CDR3 runs to 13 residues. The V gene's germline CDR1 is SGHNT and CDR2 YYREEE (reference sequence). The CDR3 nucleotides are TGTGCCAACAGCTTTCGGGGGAACTACGGCTACACCTTC. Translation: CANSFRGNYGYTF.

With respect to this clonotype: A junction boundary mismatches the germline segment, possibly from a read error. The rearrangement joins TRBV11-2 to TRBJ1-4; D not certain. CDR3 length: 16 residues. Germline V gene lookup returns CDR1 SGHAT and CDR2 FQNNGV. CDR3 nucleotides: TGTGTCAGCAGTAAGACTCCAGGAAGAACAAATGAAAGACTGTTTTTT. It is translated as CVSSKTPGRTNERLFF.

This clonotype was seen a single time. A read error may produce the germline difference seen at one junction end. CDR3 DNA sequence: TGCATCGTTGTCTTCGGGAATGCCTACACCTTC. As protein: CIVVFGNAYTF. The chain carries TRBV29-1 and TRBJ1-2; D not resolved. The CDR3 is 11 amino acids. Germline-derived CDR1 and CDR2 are SQVTM and ANQGSEA.

Regarding this clonotype: A much larger clone lies a single base off, so this may be a read error. The chain joins TRBV10-1 to TRBJ2-1; D assignment may be TRBD1 or TRBD2 (7 bases each). CDR3 length equals 14 residues. Per the germline V gene, CDR1 is WNHNN and CDR2 is SYGVQD (reference sequence). Trimming removed 9 bases from V and 4 bases from J, with 16 bases in between. This chain's CDR3 is CARPSRGGYNEQFF. CDR3 in DNA: TGCGCCAGACCATCCAGGGGGGGATACAATGAGCAGTTCTTC.